This entry concerns a single T cell receptor beta chain. The sample originates from a study of control samples from healthy donors and cancer patients. This CDR3 spans 15 amino acids. Germline loops: CDR1 LNHDA, CDR2 SQIVND (reference sequence). After removal of 5 bases from V and 8 bases from J, the junction contained 12 bases not matched to a gene. The repertoire was sequenced with immunoSEQ multiplex PCR; TCRdb's copy has only in-frame clones and lacks some. The profile shows roughly 88,000 clones, just over 90% of them singletons. Sample: blood. This clonotype was obtained from a woman under 40 in good health. J is TRBJ2-1 and V is TRBV19; TRBD2 matches 7 bases. CDR3 region: CASSLPGLSEYEQFF. DNA of the CDR3: TGTGCCAGTAGTTTACCGGGACTATCCGAATATGAGCAGTTCTTC.